The 12 T cell receptor beta chains listed next were all sequenced from one sample in a study of blood T cell dynamics during melanoma immunotherapy. Produced via immunoSEQ multiplex PCR; TCRdb's table is partial and in-frame only. The sample contains more than 10,000 clones, approximately 80% of which appear only once. The time point is: week 3, after first cycle of checkpoint inhibitor. The sample here was blood, taken from a patient treated with checkpoint blockade. These receptor sequences come from a human donor with melanoma.

The genes are TRBV7-9 and TRBJ1-3; weak D call: TRBD1 (5 bases). V lost 5 bases, J lost 0 bases, and 14 bases lay in between. This CDR3 contains 16 residues. Germline CDR1 reads SEHNR; CDR2 reads FQNEAQ (reference sequence). CDR3 in amino acids: CASSGGGASSGNTIYF. The CDR3 nucleotides are TGTGCCAGCAGCGGAGGAGGGGCCAGCTCTGGAAACACCATATATTTT.

The V gene is TRBV10-1, the J gene TRBJ2-3; a possible D gene is TRBD1 (6 bases). CDR1 is WNHNN and CDR2 is SYGVQD in the germline V gene (reference sequence). Trimming took 6 bases from V and 0 from J, leaving 13 bases between them. This CDR3 is built from 15 residues. The CDR3 DNA sequence: TGCGCCAGCAGCCCGGGACAAACTAGCACAGATACGCAGTATTTT. This codes for CASSPGQTSTDTQYF.

J is TRBJ2-7 and V is TRBV5-5, with a possible D match to TRBD1 (6 bases). Trimming removed 8 bases from V and 4 bases from J, with 16 bases in between. The CDR3 totals 13 residues. CDR1 and CDR2 (germline): SGHKS, YYEKEE (reference sequence). In DNA, the CDR3 is TGTGCCAGAAGCCCCAGGGGTGGGTACGAGCAGTACGTC. Translated: CARSPRGGYEQYV.

The chain recombines TRBV29-1 with TRBJ2-7, with D tentatively TRBD2 (5 bases). CDR3 length: 13 amino acids. The ends were cut back, 4 bases at V and 0 bases at J, with 10 bases in the middle. The germline V gene encodes CDR1 SQVTM and CDR2 ANQGSEA. CDR3 in amino acids: CSVVASNSYEQYF. As DNA, the CDR3 is TGCAGCGTTGTGGCTAGCAACTCCTACGAGCAGTACTTC.

This chain joins TRBV11-2 and TRBJ2-7; 8 nucleotides align to TRBD1. The ends lost 4 bases at V and 1 base at J; junction bases unmatched: 3. Germline CDR1 and CDR2: SGHAT and FQNNGV. CDR3 length equals 14 residues. The CDR3 DNA reads TGTGCCAGCAGCTCCCGGACAGGGTCCTACGAGCAGTACGTC. Translating gives CASSSRTGSYEQYV.

This clone was counted only a few times. The chain employs TRBV28 and TRBJ1-5; maybe TRBD1 (6 bases). The CDR3 is made up of 13 amino acids. Germline V gives CDR1 MDHEN, CDR2 SYDVKM. V was pared by 7 bases and J by 9 bases, with 16 bases between. CDR3 residues: CASNTGSRPPQHF. The CDR3 DNA sequence: TGTGCCAGCAATACAGGGTCTCGTCCGCCCCAGCATTTT.

This clone was found once. J is TRBJ1-5 and V is TRBV28, with D unresolved. Germline loops: CDR1 MDHEN, CDR2 SYDVKM. CDR3 length: 13 amino acids. The germline V and J ends were trimmed by 6 bases and 0 bases, with 6 bases remaining between them. Here the CDR3 reads CASRQYSNQPQHF. CDR3 DNA sequence: TGTGCCAGCAGACAGTATAGCAATCAGCCCCAGCATTTT.

The gene calls are TRBV21-1 and TRBJ1-2; the D segment call TRBD1 is taken from the table without a DNA check. TRBV21-1 is assigned pseudogene status. The CDR3 extends over 13 amino acids. In DNA form, the CDR3 reads TGTGCCAGCAGCCCCCTGGGGGCGTATGGCTACACCTTC. This sequence encodes CASSPLGAYGYTF.

The chain combines TRBV19 with TRBJ1-6; D is unresolved. This CDR3 is built from 13 residues. From germline, CDR1 is LNHDA and CDR2 SQIVND (reference sequence). V lost 3 bases, J lost 7 bases, and 7 bases lay in between. The CDR3 DNA sequence: TGTGCCAGTAGTATCTCGATCAATTCACCCCTCCACTTT. Its protein is CASSISINSPLHF.

This chain uses TRBV7-2 with TRBJ2-7; unclear D gene. The CDR3 runs to 13 residues. The germline CDR1 and CDR2 sequences are SGHTA and FQGNSA. V lost 1 base to trimming and J lost 3 bases, with 7 bases between them. The DNA for the CDR3 is TGTGCCAGCAGCTTAGACCCGGGCTACGAGCAGTACTTC. Translation gives CASSLDPGYEQYF.

The V gene is TRBV28, the J gene TRBJ1-4; D is possibly TRBD1 (6 bases). V lost 6 bases, J lost 3 bases, and 14 bases lay in between. CDR3 length: 15 residues. The V gene's germline CDR1 is MDHEN and CDR2 SYDVKM. CDR3 in DNA: TGTGCCAGCAGCAGAACAGGGACCGCTAATGAAAAACTGTTTTTT. This encodes CASSRTGTANEKLFF.

The chain recombines TRBV28 with TRBJ1-1; 7 positions match TRBD1. CDR3 length: 15 residues. The germline CDR1 and CDR2 sequences are MDHEN and SYDVKM. V gave up 4 bases and J gave up 1 base; unmatched junction bases: 6. The CDR3 DNA reads TGTGCCAGCAGTTCTGCGGGACAGCCGAACACTGAAGCTTTCTTT. Translating it yields CASSSAGQPNTEAFF. The full variable domain, in which reference TRBV28 and TRBJ1-1 provide the parts outside the CDR3, is DVKVTQSSRYLVKRTGEKVFLECVQDMDHENMFWYRQDPGLGLRLIYFSYDVKMKEKGDIPEGYSVSREKKERFSLILESASTNQTSMYLCASSSAGQPNTEAFFGQGTRLTVV.